The 13 T cell receptor beta chains in this list originate from one sample, sequenced in a study of CD8+CD57+ T cells in acquired aplastic anemia. The template used for profiling TCR beta VDJ and CDR3 was genomic DNA. MiXCR was run by TCRdb on the reads, yielding one entry per CDR3 protein. The sample comprises roughly 150,000 distinct CDR3 sequences, roughly 47% of which are singletons, and 1.1% rests with the top ten. Sequenced input: sorted CD4+, CD8+, or CD8+CD57+ T cells (not recorded which) from PBMCs. These receptors were obtained from a human donor in good health.

This clonotype showed up just once. This chain joins TRBV24-1 and TRBJ1-1; 7 nucleotides match TRBD1. Germline values: CDR1 KGHDR, CDR2 SFDVKD. This CDR3 has 17 residues. V lost 1 base to trimming and J lost 5 bases; unmatched junction nucleotides: 12. CDR3 coding DNA: TGTGCCACCAGTGATTTTAGAGACAGGGATCGGTTGACTGAAGCTTTCTTT. Its translation is CATSDFRDRDRLTEAFF.

This clonotype was seen once. The gene calls are TRBV12-3 or TRBV12-4 and TRBJ2-5; D gene unclear. The CDR3 runs 13 residues. V lost 5 bases, J lost 1 base, and 8 bases lay in between. As DNA, the CDR3 is TGTGCCAGCAGTCGTGGCGGCCAAGAGACCCAGTACTTC. Amino acid sequence: CASSRGGQETQYF.

This clonotype was seen a few times. The chain has TRBV2 and TRBJ2-7, with D perhaps matching TRBD1 or TRBD2 (5 bases each). Germline loops: CDR1 SNHLY, CDR2 FYNNEI. V was trimmed by 5 bases and J by 4 bases, leaving 18 bases between them. The CDR3 length is 15 residues. CDR3 coding DNA: TGTGCCAGCAGTCGGGGCGGAGCCGGGGCGTACGAGCAGTACTTC. Its protein is CASSRGGAGAYEQYF.

This sequence joins TRBV29-1 and TRBJ1-5; a weak D match, TRBD1 (5 bases). CDR1 SQVTM and CDR2 ANQGSEA come from the germline V gene. V was shortened by 2 bases and J by 6 bases, with 11 bases between the two germline ends. CDR3 length equals 13 residues. This chain's CDR3 is CSVESGRGQPQHF. Written as DNA, the CDR3 is TGCAGCGTTGAATCAGGGAGAGGTCAGCCCCAGCATTTT.

On this clonotype: This may be a read error: a much more frequent sequence differs by one nucleotide. V and J are TRBV12-3 or TRBV12-4 and TRBJ2-6; D might be TRBD1 (5 bases). The CDR3 is made up of 14 amino acids. In nucleotides, the CDR3 is TGTGCCAGCCATTCCTTCTCTGGGGCCAACGTCCCGACTTTC. Amino acids: CASHSFSGANVPTF.

Concerning this clonotype itself: A much larger clone sits a single nucleotide away, making a read error possible. The chain employs TRBV5-6 and TRBJ1-2; no clear D. CDR3 size: 14 residues. The germline CDR1 and CDR2 sequences are SGHDT and YYEEEE. Trimming stripped 2 bases from V and 4 bases from J, with 12 bases between. CDR3 sequence reads: CASSFSAVAYGYTF. CDR3 DNA sequence: TGTGCCAGCAGCTTTTCGGCGGTAGCCTATGGCTACACCTTC.

The chain joins TRBV19 to TRBJ2-3; 9 bases align to TRBD2. This CDR3 has 17 residues. V shed 1 base and J 2 bases; nucleotides not matched to a gene: 7. Germline V lookup: CDR1 LNHDA, CDR2 SQIVND (reference sequence). CDR3 loop: CASSIGTSGLFTDTQYF. CDR3 nucleotides: TGTGCCAGTAGTATAGGCACTAGCGGGTTATTCACAGATACGCAGTATTTT.

Only a few counts were recorded for this clonotype. V usage is TRBV6-1 and J usage is TRBJ2-3, with 7 bases fitting TRBD2. The V segment lost 6 bases and the J segment 0 bases; nucleotides outside the gene matches: 9. This CDR3 region has 16 residues. From germline, CDR1 is MNHNS and CDR2 SASEGT. The CDR3 DNA reads TGTGCCAGCAGCCTCTGGGGGGGGACTAGCACAGATACGCAGTATTTT. This gives the protein CASSLWGGTSTDTQYF.

This chain uses TRBV29-1 with TRBJ1-2, with D uncertain. V was pared by 0 bases and J by 1 base, with 6 bases between. Germline CDR1 is SQVTM and CDR2 is ANQGSEA. The CDR3 runs 13 residues. The CDR3 region has the DNA TGCAGCGTTGAAGATCTTAATAACTATGGCTACACCTTC. This sequence encodes CSVEDLNNYGYTF.

This chain connects TRBV19 to TRBJ1-1; no definite D call. Germline V lookup: CDR1 LNHDA, CDR2 SQIVND (reference sequence). V shed 7 bases and J shed 3 bases, with 12 bases lying between them. The CDR3 has 13 residues. CDR3 in amino acids: CASTISRDTEAFF. In DNA form, the CDR3 reads TGTGCCAGTACCATATCCCGGGACACTGAAGCTTTCTTT.

This clonotype was counted many times. V usage is TRBV6-5 and J usage is TRBJ2-2, with D possibly being TRBD2 (5 bases). V lost 2 bases, J lost 0 bases, and 7 bases lay in between. Germline loops: CDR1 MNHEY, CDR2 SVGAGI. The CDR3 is 15 residues long. The CDR3 protein is CASSYVGANTGELFF. In DNA form, the CDR3 reads TGTGCCAGCAGTTACGTGGGAGCGAACACCGGGGAGCTGTTTTTT.

This clonotype appeared many times. The rearrangement joins TRBV10-3 to TRBJ2-5, with TRBD1 identical over 8 bases. Trimming took 2 bases from V and 3 from J; bases not matched to a gene: 8. In germline, CDR1 is ENHRY, CDR2 SYGVKD. This CDR3 comprises 16 residues. The CDR3 nucleotides are TGTGCCATCAGTGAGCCGACAGGGGAAAGGGAAGAGACCCAGTACTTC. This sequence encodes CAISEPTGEREETQYF.

This clonotype was seen ten or more times. This chain joins TRBV11-1 and TRBJ1-1; no reliable D call. The germline V gene has CDR1 SGHAT and CDR2 FQDESV (reference sequence). The CDR3 is made up of 13 amino acids. Trimming removed 3 bases from V and 7 bases from J, with 12 bases in between. The CDR3 region has the DNA TGTGCCAGCAGCTTGTTGTTTGACGGTGAAGCTTTCTTT. This gives the protein CASSLLFDGEAFF.